The rows below give T cell receptor beta chains drawn from one sample of a study of response to subunit inactivated influenza vaccine. TCRdb ran MiXCR on the RT-PCR reads and lists one entry per CDR3 protein. The profile covers about 170,000 distinct CDR3 sequences, with about 12% appearing a single time and 25% to 35% taken by the ten largest. These same records also appear under a second study, on T cells expressing NK-cell markers.

Sequences were derived from CD8+ T cells sorted from PBMCs, sampled less than 13 days after vaccination. The source is a man aged 50 or older who received an inactivated influenza vaccine. Each CDR3 is given without its conserved first and last residue.

TRBV4-2 ASSPYAEDSNYEQY
TRBV6-5 ASSLTYLGLTGELF
TRBV5-1 ASSGMTATQETQY
TRBV5-1 ASSPTGATQY
TRBV24-1 ATSVQIQGQETQY
TRBV27 ASSPYDTNTGELF
TRBV4-3 ASSQQRYDRNEQY
TRBV7-9 ASSLASARGYEQY
TRBV28 ASSPGGRETQY
TRBV9 ASSVGLWGDEQF
TRBV11-2 ASSLTSGGIEQY
TRBV30 ASKGLAVGDEQF
TRBV4-1 ASSQDAGRPSQPQH
TRBV4-3 ASSPQHYGTESYEQY
TRBV6-4 ASSDGGLDSYNEQF
TRBV7-2 ASSLLAGTQETQY
TRBV7-9 ASSQGSYNEQF
TRBV7-3 ASSLSQNTEAF
TRBV27 ASSQGSWTEAF
TRBV7-9 ASSTSDRVGETQY
TRBV6-2/TRBV6-3 ASSYPSNSGETDTQY
TRBV29-1 SVEDSYEQY
TRBV27 ASSLPGQVEF
TRBV2 ASSATFLGQGARETQY
TRBV11-2 ASSLGASGGGFPYNEQF
TRBV27 ASSPGPGLAGGPTDTQY
TRBV7-8 ASSSPVGSAYNEQF
TRBV6-2/TRBV6-3 ASSYSILAGLNTDTQY